These 27 T cell receptor beta chains share one sample of origin, sequenced in a study of T cells after yellow fever vaccination (dated by TCRdb to the late 2010s). The meaning of the sample's treatment or condition label: live attenuated yellow fever vaccine strain. Libraries were prepared through 5' RACE. Sequencing relied on an Illumina HiSeq 2500. TCRdb trimmed public reads at Q25 via fastp, called clones via MiXCR and kept in-frame beta chains. Each CDR3 protein appears once, grouped with its most common genes and DNA. The sample includes 20,000 to 25,000 distinct CDR3 sequences, with 3.4% observed a single time. The ten largest make up approximately 0.96% of the sample. The sample here was PBMCs, either bulk or a sorted T-cell subset (CD4+, CD8+, memory, or dextramer-sorted; not recorded which), taken 35 to 50 days after the first yellow fever vaccination. The receptors originated from a man between 18 and 29 years old who received the YFV17D yellow fever vaccine.

The sample holds many counts of this clonotype. The V and J genes are TRBV7-2 and TRBJ2-2; TRBD1 is a possible D gene (6 bases). CDR1 is SGHTA and CDR2 is FQGNSA in the germline V gene. The CDR3 is 15 amino acids. The V gene lost 6 bases and the J gene lost 5 bases, with 16 bases spanning the gap. CDR3 in DNA: TGTGCCAGCAGGACAATGACAGGCTGGACCGGGGAGCTGTTTTTT. Amino acid sequence: CASRTMTGWTGELFF. The whole variable domain, remainder taken from reference TRBV7-2 and TRBJ2-2, is GAGVSQSPSNKVTEKGKDVELRCDPISGHTALYWYRQSLGQGLEFLIYFQGNSAPDKSGLPSDRFSAERTGGSVSTLTIQRTQQEDSAVYLCASRTMTGWTGELFFGEGSRLTVL.

This clonotype came up many times. The chain is built from TRBV19 and TRBJ2-2; 7 positions agree with TRBD1. In germline, CDR1 is LNHDA, CDR2 SQIVND (reference sequence). This CDR3 spans 13 amino acids. V gave up 5 bases and J gave up 6 bases; unmatched junction bases: 3. In DNA, the CDR3 is TGTGCCAGTAGTGCAGGGGGATCCGGGGAGCTGTTTTTT. Residues: CASSAGGSGELFF.

Ten or more counts support this clonotype. The V gene is TRBV12-3 or TRBV12-4, the J gene TRBJ2-2; D call uncertain. The CDR3 consists of 13 residues. The V gene lost 8 bases and the J gene lost 9 bases, with 16 bases spanning the gap. DNA for the CDR3: TGTGCCAGCGGAGTAGCCCATGTCCGGGAGCTGTTTTTT. Its translation: CASGVAHVRELFF.

This clonotype was observed many times. This chain connects TRBV5-1 to TRBJ2-3, with unresolved D. Germline V gives CDR1 SGHRS, CDR2 YFSETQ. This CDR3 is built from 14 residues. The V end lost 1 base, the J end lost 1 base, and 7 bases lay between the germline ends. CDR3 DNA sequence: TGCGCCAGCAGCTTGATAGAGGGCACAGATACGCAGTATTTT. This encodes CASSLIEGTDTQYF.

This clonotype was observed many times. The CDR3 sequence: CASSEVWGATGELFF. CDR3 in DNA: TGTGCCAGCAGTGAGGTATGGGGGGCCACCGGGGAGCTGTTTTTT. The V and J genes are TRBV25-1 and TRBJ2-2, with D perhaps assigned TRBD1 or TRBD2 (6 bases each). CDR1 MGHDK and CDR2 SYGVNS come from the germline V gene. The CDR3 runs to 15 residues. V was shortened by 3 bases and J by 4 bases, with 12 bases between the two germline ends.

This clonotype was seen many times. The chain has TRBV5-1 and TRBJ1-4; TRBD1 is a possible D gene (6 bases). The CDR3 consists of 14 residues. Looked up from germline, CDR1 is SGHRS and CDR2 is YFSETQ. Trimming removed 9 bases at V and 6 bases at J, with 18 bases between. The CDR3 bases are TGCGCCACCTCAAAGGGGGGGATTGATGAAAAACTGTTTTTT. Translating gives CATSKGGIDEKLFF.

Ten or more counts support this clonotype. This chain links TRBV10-3 with TRBJ1-2, with 7 bases lining up with TRBD1. V was clipped by 7 bases and J by 7 bases; unmatched bases: 12. There are 14 residues in the CDR3. Germline assignment: CDR1 ENHRY and CDR2 SYGVKD. CDR3 in DNA: TGTGCCATCACTGCGGACAGGACCTATGGTGGCTACACCTTC. It is translated as CAITADRTYGGYTF.

This clonotype was counted many times. The J gene is TRBJ2-2, the V gene TRBV12-3 or TRBV12-4; TRBD2 agrees at 8 bases. The V and J ends lost 2 bases and 4 bases, in that order; junction bases with no gene match: 6. The CDR3 covers 16 residues. The CDR3 coding sequence is TGTGCCAGCAGTTTAAACGGGGGGGCTATCACCGGGGAGCTGTTTTTT. Residues: CASSLNGGAITGELFF.

Ten or more counts support this clonotype. V and J are TRBV9 and TRBJ2-1, with D possibly TRBD2 on 5 matching bases. Deletions cut 4 bases from V and 3 bases from J, with 8 bases between. CDR1 SGDLS and CDR2 YYNGEE come from the germline V gene. The CDR3 has 13 residues. The CDR3 sequence: CASSNRDYNEQFF. CDR3 nucleotide sequence: TGTGCCAGCAGCAACCGGGACTACAATGAGCAGTTCTTC.

This clonotype appeared many times. The chain links TRBV4-3 to TRBJ2-4; D ambiguous. This CDR3 region has 16 residues. Looked up from germline, CDR1 is LGHNA and CDR2 is YSLEER. Trimming stripped 0 bases from V and 7 bases from J, with 16 bases between. CDR3 nucleotides: TGCGCCAGCAGCCAAGATCCCGGTTTCGTAAGGAACATTCAGTACTTC. Translated, it gives CASSQDPGFVRNIQYF.

This clonotype was found many times. This rearrangement joins TRBV6-1 to TRBJ2-7; 13 positions agree with TRBD2. In germline, CDR1 is MNHNS, CDR2 SASEGT. The CDR3 runs to 16 residues. Trimming removed 8 bases from V and 0 bases from J; junction bases left unmatched: 7. The CDR3 DNA reads as TGTGCCAGCGCTGGACTAGCGGGGGCCGGCTCCTACGAGCAGTACGTC. It specifies CASAGLAGAGSYEQYV.

At least ten counts were recorded for this clonotype. This sequence joins TRBV7-8 and TRBJ1-2, with TRBD1 as a possible D gene (5 bases). The germline CDR1 and CDR2 sequences are SGHVS and FQNEAQ. V gave up 5 bases and J gave up 0 bases, with 16 bases separating them. This CDR3 is built from 16 residues. The CDR3 spells CASSLGQAWANYGYTF. CDR3 DNA: TGTGCCAGCAGCCTCGGACAAGCCTGGGCTAACTATGGCTACACCTTC.

This clonotype was seen at least ten times. The J gene is TRBJ2-3, the V gene TRBV18; 14 bases fit TRBD2. CDR1 is KGHSH and CDR2 is LQKENI in the germline V gene. V shed 3 bases, J shed 14 bases, and the junction held 7 bases outside the gene matches. The CDR3 contains 14 residues. CDR3 loop: CASSPGLAGGQGYF. In nucleotides, the CDR3 is TGTGCCAGCTCACCCGGACTAGCGGGGGGCCAGGGGTATTTT.

This clonotype was counted many times. The chain is built from TRBV7-2 and TRBJ2-7, with a possible D match to TRBD2 (6 bases). The germline V and J ends were trimmed by 5 bases and 5 bases, with 10 bases remaining between them. The CDR3 sequence is 12 residues long. CDR1 is SGHTA and CDR2 is FQGNSA in the germline V gene. CDR3 DNA sequence: TGTGCCAGCAGCCTCAGGGAGGACGAGCAGTACTTC. It codes for CASSLREDEQYF.

This clonotype occurred many times. As DNA, the CDR3 is TGCGCCAGCAGCTTGGCCGGGACAAAATTCGCGAACACCGGGGAGCTGTTTTTT. Its protein product is CASSLAGTKFANTGELFF. The chain uses TRBV5-1 and TRBJ2-2; perhaps TRBD1 as D (6 bases). Trimming removed 0 bases from V and 0 bases from J, with 15 bases in between. The CDR3 loop spans 18 amino acids. Germline CDR1 and CDR2: SGHRS and YFSETQ.

By share, this clonotype ranks as medium-sized. The chain couples TRBV24-1 to TRBJ1-1, with D perhaps matching TRBD1 (5 bases). Germline assignment: CDR1 KGHDR and CDR2 SFDVKD. Trimming took off 3 bases at V and 10 bases at J, with 11 bases between the two ends. This CDR3 region has 12 residues. CDR3 sequence reads: CATSDKWGSAFF. In nucleotides, the CDR3 is TGTGCCACCAGTGATAAATGGGGGTCAGCTTTCTTT.

This clonotype has at least ten counts. V is TRBV7-3 and J is TRBJ1-6; 7 positions match TRBD1. CDR3 size: 14 residues. V was clipped by 5 bases and J by 8 bases; unmatched bases: 6. The germline CDR1 and CDR2 sequences are SGHTA and FQGTGA. As DNA, the CDR3 is TGTGCCAGCAGCCAGGGGGGGAGTCATTCACCCCTCCACTTT. The encoded protein is CASSQGGSHSPLHF.

This clonotype was observed at least ten times. This chain connects TRBV29-1 to TRBJ2-5; D is uncertain. The CDR3 is 13 residues long. Germline-derived CDR1 and CDR2 are SQVTM and ANQGSEA. Trimming removed 0 bases from V and 3 bases from J, with 8 bases in between. CDR3 in DNA: TGCAGCGTTGAAGAGGCTAGAAAAGAGACCCAGTACTTC. Amino acids: CSVEEARKETQYF.

This clonotype has just a few counts. The V call is TRBV20-1, the J call TRBJ1-1; the D is unclear. CDR3 length: 14 amino acids. CDR1 is DFQATT and CDR2 is SNEGSKA in the germline V gene (reference sequence). V shed 4 bases and J shed 1 base, with 13 bases lying between them. DNA for the CDR3: TGCAGTGCTAAAAAAGGATCCGGGAACACTGAAGCTTTCTTT. Its translation: CSAKKGSGNTEAFF.

This clonotype appeared many times. The genes are TRBV10-3 and TRBJ1-1; a weak D match, TRBD1 (5 bases). The CDR3 runs 14 residues. Deletions cut 3 bases from V and 8 bases from J, with 16 bases between. The germline gives CDR1 ENHRY, CDR2 SYGVKD. The CDR3, as DNA: TGTGCCATCAGTGAAAGTACTGGGGCCAGGGAAGCTTTCTTT. It codes for CAISESTGAREAFF.

In this sample, this clonotype turned up a few times. The genes are TRBV5-6 and TRBJ2-6; TRBD1 is a possible D gene (6 bases). Germline CDR1 is SGHDT and CDR2 is YYEEEE. The V gene lost 2 bases and the J gene lost 1 base, with 7 bases spanning the gap. The CDR3 covers 15 residues. The CDR3 DNA follows: TGTGCCAGCAGCTTTACAGGGTCTGGGGCCAACGTCCTGACTTTC. This sequence encodes CASSFTGSGANVLTF. The full variable domain, in which reference TRBV5-6 and TRBJ2-6 provide the parts outside the CDR3, is DAGVTQSPTHLIKTRGQQVTLRCSPKSGHDTVSWYQQALGQGPQFIFQYYEEEERQRGNFPDRFSGHQFPNYSSELNVNALLLGDSALYLCASSFTGSGANVLTFGAGSRLTVL.

This clonotype was recorded at least ten times. The gene calls are TRBV2 and TRBJ2-1, with D unclear. Trimming pared 8 bases from V and 8 bases from J, leaving 10 bases between. CDR3 length: 11 residues. Germline assignment: CDR1 SNHLY and CDR2 FYNNEI. The CDR3 is CASAFWDEQFF. CDR3 DNA sequence: TGTGCCAGCGCGTTTTGGGATGAGCAGTTCTTC.

There are many counts of this clonotype. The chain is built from TRBV12-3 or TRBV12-4 and TRBJ1-2; 9 bases align to TRBD1. The CDR3 loop spans 13 amino acids. Losses at the gene ends were 6 bases for V and 8 bases for J; bases not matched to a gene: 7. CDR3 amino acids: CASRPGQGSGYTF. The DNA for the CDR3 is TGTGCCAGCAGGCCGGGACAGGGATCGGGCTACACCTTC.

This clonotype was counted many times. This chain connects TRBV7-2 to TRBJ1-1; a weak D match, TRBD1 (5 bases). The length of the CDR3 is 13 residues. Trimming took 1 base from V and 11 from J, leaving 14 bases between them. Germline V CDR1 and CDR2: SGHTA, FQGNSA. CDR3 amino acids: CASSLDGGTRAFF. As DNA, the CDR3 is TGTGCCAGCAGCTTAGACGGCGGGACCAGGGCTTTCTTT.

In its sample, this clonotype was seen many times. V is TRBV6-5 and J is TRBJ2-4; 10 positions match TRBD2. Unmatched junction bases numbered 11, after V lost 6 bases and J lost 6 bases. CDR3 length: 16 residues. Per the germline V gene, CDR1 is MNHEY and CDR2 is SVGAGI. CDR3 bases: TGTGCCAGCAGCTCCTCCGCTAGCGGGGGTTTAAACATTCAGTACTTC. It translates to CASSSSASGGLNIQYF.

This clonotype was counted ten times or more. V gene TRBV20-1 combines with J gene TRBJ2-1; D may be TRBD2 (6 bases). Germline V gene sequence: CDR1 DFQATT, CDR2 SNEGSKA (reference sequence). Deletions cut 0 bases from V and 7 bases from J, with 10 bases between. The CDR3 is 13 residues long. CDR3: CSARDPLANEQFF. For the CDR3, the DNA is TGCAGTGCTAGAGATCCGCTAGCGAATGAGCAGTTCTTC.

This clonotype showed up many times. This rearrangement joins TRBV15 to TRBJ2-7; 7 positions agree with TRBD2. V gave up 7 bases and J gave up 9 bases; unmatched junction bases: 12. CDR1 and CDR2 from the germline V gene are LNHNV and YYDKDF (reference sequence). This CDR3 is 13 amino acids long. The CDR3 is CATKRGHGEGQYF. DNA of the CDR3: TGTGCCACCAAGCGGGGCCACGGAGAGGGGCAGTACTTC.